The clone carrying this T cell receptor beta chain was counted a few times. Its matching antigen is unknown. This sample was taken from a study of siplizumab effects on memory and regulatory T cells. Study-wide points: The suppressive capacity of proliferating Tregs from siplizumab cultures remained unconfirmed. Memory T cells appeared less diverse than naive cells, which seemed to contribute substantially to alloresponse. Alloreactive sequences tracing back to unstimulated CD4+ memory cells fell significantly with siplizumab.

In each sample, roughly 10^5 TCR templates were assayed. Libraries were prepared by immunoSEQ multiplex PCR; TCRdb keeps only in-frame clonotypes and omits some of them. The sample holds 75,000 to 95,000 clones, about 87% seen once. J lost 7 bases, V lost 8 bases, and 10 bases had no gene match. CDR3 size: 16 residues. Germline V gene sequence: CDR1 MNHEY, CDR2 SMNVEV (reference sequence). Source material: CD4+ T cells sorted from blood. The chain joins TRBV27 to TRBJ2-2, with TRBD2 matching 13 bases. The source of this sequence is a human donor in good health. The CDR3 reads CASRTLAGGPSGELFF. The CDR3 nucleotides read TGTGCCAGCCGAACACTAGCGGGAGGGCCTAGCGGGGAGCTGTTTTTT.